The rows below give T cell receptor beta chains drawn from one sample of a study of cytomegalovirus exposure and HLA in healthy donors. Measured with immunoSEQ multiplex PCR; TCRdb has only the in-frame clones, and not every one. The sample has 100,000 to 150,000 clones, 78% seen once. The sequenced sample was PBMCs. These receptors came from a woman in her forties in good health and CMV-seronegative. The CDR3 runs from the conserved cysteine through the conserved F or W. A D gene is named only where the DNA matches it firmly. Where a row states a size, it is once, few, many or the class of an expanded clone; other rows omit it.

d_gene	abundance	v_gene	j_gene	CDR3aa	CDR3nt
TRBD2	few	TRBV19	TRBJ2-2	CASGGGAKLFF	TGTGCCAGTGGGGGGGGAGCCAAGCTGTTTTTT
NA	NA	TRBV7-2	TRBJ1-5	CASSPLLGRGQPQHF	TGTGCCAGCAGCCCCTTGTTGGGGAGAGGTCAGCCCCAGCATTTT
TRBD2	NA	TRBV4-2	TRBJ2-5	CASSPLAGEETQYF	TGTGCCAGCAGCCCACTAGCGGGGGAAGAGACCCAGTACTTC
TRBD1	NA	TRBV7-3	TRBJ2-3	CASSLWGQDTDTQYF	TGTGCCAGCAGCTTATGGGGACAGGACACAGATACGCAGTATTTT
TRBD2	NA	TRBV19	TRBJ2-7	CASSISGSSYEQYF	TGTGCCAGTAGTATAAGCGGGAGCTCCTACGAGCAGTACTTC
TRBD2	NA	TRBV10-3	TRBJ2-1	CAISTGTSGDNNEQFF	TGTGCCATCAGCACTGGGACTAGTGGAGACAACAATGAGCAGTTCTTC
NA	few	TRBV4-1	TRBJ2-5	CASSQDSLQETQYF	TGCGCCAGCAGCCAAGATTCTTTACAAGAGACCCAGTACTTC
NA	NA	TRBV27	TRBJ1-1	CASKTTQGNTEAFF	TGTGCCAGCAAAACCACCCAGGGGAACACTGAAGCTTTCTTT
NA	NA	TRBV6-6	TRBJ2-6	CASRTASGANVLTF	TGTGCCAGCAGGACAGCCTCTGGGGCCAACGTCCTGACTTTC
NA	NA	TRBV6-1	TRBJ2-7	CASTERQDGAYEQYF	TGTGCCAGCACCGAAAGACAGGACGGAGCCTACGAGCAGTACTTC
TRBD1	NA	TRBV15	TRBJ2-5	CATSRDQGQGSETQYF	TGTGCCACCAGCAGAGATCAGGGACAGGGGAGCGAGACCCAGTACTTC
NA	NA	TRBV6-5	TRBJ2-7	CASSWGETYEQYF	TGTGCCAGCAGTTGGGGGGAAACCTACGAGCAGTACTTC
NA	NA	TRBV28	TRBJ2-7	CASSSAGPNEQYF	TGTGCCAGCAGTTCCGCGGGGCCCAACGAGCAGTACTTC
NA	NA	TRBV27	TRBJ1-5	CASSPYSNQPQHF	TGCGCCAGCAGTCCCTACAGCAATCAGCCCCAGCATTTT
NA	NA	TRBV27	TRBJ2-4	CASSVRGNLAKNIQYF	TGTGCCAGCAGCGTACGGGGGAACCTAGCCAAAAACATTCAGTACTTC
NA	NA	TRBV29-1	TRBJ1-1	CSAGTVGDTEAFF	TGCAGCGCCGGAACGGTAGGAGACACTGAAGCTTTCTTT
NA	NA	TRBV7-2	TRBJ2-5	CASSLAGGVQETQYF	TGTGCCAGCAGCTTAGCAGGGGGGGTCCAAGAGACCCAGTACTTC
NA	NA	TRBV28	TRBJ2-7	CASSFDTEQYF	TGTGCCAGCAGTTTTGACACCGAGCAGTACTTC
NA	NA	TRBV5-1	TRBJ1-1	CASTQGTMNTEAFF	TGCGCCAGCACACAGGGTACGATGAACACTGAAGCTTTCTTT
NA	once	TRBV10-3	TRBJ1-6	CAISGAGNGSPLHF	TGTGCCATCAGTGGGGCGGGGAATGGTTCACCCCTCCACTTT
NA	NA	TRBV29-1	TRBJ1-1	CSVEGGSSKTEAFF	TGCAGCGTTGAAGGGGGCTCGAGTAAAACTGAAGCTTTCTTT
TRBD2	NA	TRBV30	TRBJ2-7	CAWSGTGTSGGWQYF	TGTGCCTGGAGTGGGACAGGGACTAGCGGGGGGTGGCAGTACTTC
TRBD1	NA	TRBV5-3	TRBJ2-5	CAATGGRGTQYF	TGTGCCGCTACAGGGGGCAGGGGGACCCAGTACTTC
TRBD2	NA	TRBV5-8	TRBJ2-1	CASSPGTSGYNEQFF	TGTGCCAGCAGCCCCGGGACTAGCGGTTACAATGAGCAGTTCTTC
TRBD2	NA	TRBV10-3	TRBJ2-3	CAISDPGLAGGPDTQYF	TGTGCCATCAGTGACCCGGGACTAGCGGGAGGGCCAGATACGCAGTATTTT
NA	NA	TRBV6-5	TRBJ1-5	CASSYAGDQPQHF	TGTGCCAGCAGTTACGCCGGAGATCAGCCCCAGCATTTT
NA	NA	TRBV28	TRBJ2-5	CASSRHRGIQETQYF	TGTGCCAGCAGCCGGCATCGCGGTATTCAAGAGACCCAGTACTTC
NA	few	TRBV5-1	TRBJ2-5	CASSLAPSGVETQYF	TGCGCCAGCAGCTTGGCCCCCTCCGGGGTGGAGACCCAGTACTTC
TRBD1	few	TRBV18	TRBJ2-1	CASSTTSGGGYYNEQFF	TGTGCCAGCTCAACAACATCAGGGGGCGGTTATTACAATGAGCAGTTCTTC
TRBD2	NA	TRBV28	TRBJ2-1	CASRSRSGLAGGDEQFF	TGTGCCAGCAGATCCAGATCGGGACTAGCGGGAGGGGATGAGCAGTTCTTC
NA	few	TRBV2	TRBJ2-7	CASSWSGLDEQYF	TGTGCCAGCAGTTGGTCAGGGTTAGACGAGCAGTACTTC
TRBD2	NA	TRBV7-8	TRBJ2-5	CASSRSGGGTKETQYF	TGTGCCAGCAGCCGTTCGGGAGGGGGGACCAAAGAGACCCAGTACTTC
NA	NA	TRBV19	TRBJ2-2	CASSIDGGAGELFF	TGTGCCAGTAGTATAGATGGAGGGGCCGGGGAGCTGTTTTTT
NA	NA	TRBV6-1	TRBJ1-1	CASSGEVFTEAFF	TGTGCCAGCAGTGGCGAAGTGTTTACTGAAGCTTTCTTT
TRBD1	NA	TRBV29-1	TRBJ2-3	CSVAQGASHTQYF	TGCAGCGTTGCACAGGGGGCCTCTCATACGCAGTATTTT
NA	NA	TRBV11-2	TRBJ1-1	CASSSNTEAFF	TGTGCCAGCAGCTCTAACACTGAAGCTTTCTTT
NA	NA	TRBV6-1	TRBJ2-7	CASSHTMGGYEQYF	TGTGCCAGCAGTCACACCATGGGGGGCTACGAGCAGTACTTC
NA	NA	TRBV15	TRBJ2-1	CATSSLTGLAILNEQFF	TGTGCCACCAGCAGCCTGACCGGGCTAGCGATTTTAAATGAGCAGTTCTTC
TRBD1	NA	TRBV6-1	TRBJ1-2	CASSELGTGVHYGYTF	TGTGCCAGCAGTGAACTCGGGACAGGGGTTCACTATGGCTACACCTTC
NA	once	TRBV19	TRBJ2-5	CASSIREGAQYF	TGTGCCAGTAGTATCAGGGAGGGGGCCCAGTACTTC
NA	NA	TRBV18	TRBJ2-3	CASSPDRQDTQYF	TGTGCCAGCTCACCGGACAGACAAGATACGCAGTATTTT
TRBD1	once	TRBV5-6	TRBJ2-1	CASSLETGRNNEQFF	TGTGCCAGCAGCTTGGAGACAGGGCGCAACAATGAGCAGTTCTTC
TRBD2	NA	TRBV27	TRBJ2-7	CASRGTSGSIYEQYF	TGTGCCAGCAGAGGGACTAGCGGGAGTATCTACGAGCAGTACTTC
TRBD1	few	TRBV28	TRBJ1-2	CASSLGQGAYGYTF	TGTGCCAGCAGTTTGGGACAGGGGGCTTATGGCTACACCTTC
TRBD1	NA	TRBV7-2	TRBJ1-2	CASKMDRLDGYTF	TGTGCCAGCAAAATGGACAGGTTGGATGGCTACACCTTC
TRBD2	NA	TRBV19	TRBJ2-1	CASRISGGARDEQFF	TGTGCCAGTAGGATTAGCGGGGGGGCCAGAGATGAGCAGTTCTTC
NA	NA	TRBV28	TRBJ2-7	CASSPPGVHSYEQYF	TGTGCCAGCAGTCCCCCGGGGGTTCACTCCTACGAGCAGTACTTC
NA	NA	TRBV19	TRBJ1-2	CASSPRGGAASDGYTF	TGTGCCAGTAGTCCTCGAGGAGGGGCCGCGTCCGATGGCTACACCTTC
NA	NA	TRBV7-2	TRBJ2-2	CASSLGLVGGTGELFF	TGTGCCAGCAGCTTAGGGTTGGTCGGGGGCACCGGGGAGCTGTTTTTT
NA	NA	TRBV7-6	TRBJ2-5	CASSLPFQETQYF	TGTGCCAGCAGCTTACCTTTCCAAGAGACCCAGTACTTC
TRBD1	NA	TRBV19	TRBJ1-2	CASSGLGQGVHYGYTF	TGTGCCAGTAGTGGTTTGGGACAGGGGGTGCACTATGGCTACACCTTC
TRBD1	NA	TRBV2	TRBJ1-5	CASSRGSNQPQHF	TGTGCCAGCAGCAGGGGGAGCAATCAGCCCCAGCATTTT
TRBD1	NA	TRBV6-1	TRBJ2-5	CASRGDRGHKETQYF	TGTGCCAGCAGAGGGGACAGAGGTCACAAGGAGACCCAGTACTTC
TRBD1	NA	TRBV30	TRBJ1-6	CAWSRDSNSPLHF	TGTGCCTGGAGCCGGGACAGTAATTCACCCCTCCACTTT
TRBD1	NA	TRBV4-1	TRBJ1-1	CASSQLTGGDSEAFF	TGCGCCAGCAGCCAATTGACAGGGGGGGACTCTGAAGCTTTCTTT
TRBD2	once	TRBV2	TRBJ2-2	CASSARGGSLTGELFF	TGTGCCAGCAGTGCACGGGGGGGCTCTCTCACCGGGGAGCTGTTTTTT
NA	once	TRBV27	TRBJ2-7	CASSLYGTTSEQYF	TGTGCCAGCAGTTTATATGGGACAACCTCCGAGCAGTACTTC
NA	few	TRBV28	TRBJ1-6	CASSFRGERSPLHF	TGTGCCAGCAGTTTCAGGGGAGAAAGGTCACCCCTCCACTTT
TRBD2	once	TRBV27	TRBJ2-1	CASSLWEGHNEQFF	TGTGCCAGCAGTTTATGGGAGGGACACAATGAGCAGTTCTTC
NA	NA	TRBV6-6	TRBJ1-1	CASTLNGNTEAFF	TGTGCCAGCACCCTAAATGGGAACACTGAAGCTTTCTTT